This T cell receptor beta chain emerged from a study of cytomegalovirus exposure and HLA in healthy donors (TCRdb year 2017). Regarding the research as a whole: In an earlier analysis of under 750 of the donors, 276 Gb of sequence data and just under 120 million unique TCR beta sequences from about 190 million T cells were reported. Of the approximately 400 genotyped donors, approximately 82% fell in the genetic ancestry cluster associated with self-reported Caucasian donors. The later analysis used no new phenotypic data to find candidate immune exposures, relying instead on TCR beta sequences and their occurrence across donors. To decide whether each TCR beta V gene segment behaved as functional or pseudogenic, an earlier analysis of over 500 of the donors relied on high-throughput TCR beta sequencing. The study was designed to test whether signatures of past pathogen exposure could be identified by cataloging public T cell receptors. A later analysis re-analyzed previously published TCR beta repertoires from 600 to 850 donors and added high-resolution HLA genotyping to study TCR occurrence patterns. Roughly 300 gigabases of sequencing data and approximately 85 million unique TCR sequences were included in an early release covering roughly 600 HLA-typed donors. Donor age, sex, ethnicity and CMV serostatus were compiled together with the repertoire data. A later genetic analysis used genome-wide SNP genotypes for 398 of the 666 donors, treating that subset as a discovery cohort. Because of strong linkage in the cohort, roughly five DR-DQ haplotypes were treated as single units for association and clustering. The study profiled the T cell repertoires of hundreds of subjects by immunosequencing and related them to cytomegalovirus serostatus. Along with the roughly 670-subject first cohort, a separate validation cohort of over a hundred different subjects was used. All discovery cohort repertoires had been generated on a single sequencing platform. The number of donors typed differed by locus, with about 629-630 for A, B, C, DRB1 and DQB1, more than 500 for DQA1, over 600 for DPA1, and under 490 for DPB1. Across some 400 genotyped donors of the cohort, an average of roughly 250,000 unique TCR beta nucleotide sequences per donor were sequenced, and roughly a sixth of those sequences were non-productive. Both class I and class II loci were covered by HLA typing, at four-digit resolution. The study combined high-throughput TCR immunosequencing, statistical association of individual TCRs with disease status, and machine learning to predict cytomegalovirus infection status.

What the study reported, not specific to this receptor: The sequencing pipeline was judged likely to have produced a cluster of highly shared sequence variants as a technical artifact. Most CMV-associated TCR beta chains appeared to be HLA-restricted in a later analysis, and the HLA associations seemed to be driven largely by CMV exposure. The authors suggested that the approach could potentially be extended to other disease states and immunological phenotypes. Across donors, most TCR sequences were observed very rarely, whereas some public TCRs were present in many individuals. Over 15 rarely observed V segments, including chromosome 9 orphons, were excluded from the earlier analysis of several hundred of the donors because counts were too low. HLA typing was unavailable for some donors at each locus, so association tests used only the typed subset. Sequencing depth was assumed to be roughly uniform across donors in the presence/absence analyses, though that assumption may not hold. Several of the top co-occurrence clusters appeared to be linked to parvovirus B19, influenza, CMV and Epstein-Barr virus, according to a later analysis. According to a later genetic analysis, donors in an Asian-associated ancestry cluster had fewer N-insertions in productive TCRs than the roughly 670-donor mean. In this cohort, only TCR beta chains were sequenced, and detectable features were limited by the absence of alpha or paired-chain data. Three of the identified cytomegalovirus-associated TCR beta chains were confirmed in vitro to be specific for cytomegalovirus antigens. The study gave a list of 150 to 200 TCR beta chains associated with cytomegalovirus. For the cohort, immune exposure information was limited to CMV serostatus. A later analysis found that TCR association rates varied across HLA loci, with DRB1 alleles showing the most associated TCRs and HLA-C alleles the fewest. Cytomegalovirus status was reported to be diagnosed by the classifier with high specificity and sensitivity in both the original and validation cohorts. Correlated functional status among segregating V segments might be attributable to linkage disequilibrium, but an unknown experimental factor could not be ruled out. Some IMGT-functional V segments, including TRBV6-2 and TRBV6-3, could not be distinguished by the 87-base-pair reads and were therefore excluded. A further reported finding was that TCR beta sequences accurately predicted the HLA-A and HLA-B alleles for most subjects in the first cohort. Specific HLA alleles were associated with roughly 17,000 TCR beta sequences at a false discovery rate of 0.05 in a later analysis. V-gene and J-gene trimming of TCR beta chains was associated with a missense DCLRE1C variant in a later genetic analysis, and the association was replicated in an independent cohort. An earlier analysis of some 560 of the donors showed that most TCR beta V segments appeared in productive rearrangements either about 87% or about 30% of the time, which broadly matched IMGT annotations. In a later analysis, HLA-associated TCR beta chains were found to be more clonally expanded and to have lower generation probabilities than equally common non-associated chains. When HLA alleles, especially DR and DQ, strongly co-occurred, attributing TCR associations to individual alleles was difficult.

Note on this clone: What this receptor recognizes is not known. One base away there is no much larger clone; base qualities are not given.

Between the V and J ends, shortened by 5 bases and 2 bases respectively, the junction contains 12 bases. Taken from cysteine to phenylalanine, the CDR3 has 14 residues. The kept DNA is CDR3 alone, 42 bases in frame from the first base. According to the germline V gene (reference sequence), CDR1 reads MNHEY and CDR2 reads SMNVEV. The cohort consisted of hundreds of healthy bone marrow donors. Cohort members were all nominally healthy when sampled, although unrecorded immune exposures were likely present. The donor tested CMV seronegative and was one of the 352 seronegative cohort members. Every donor gave a peripheral blood sample, and the peripheral blood mononuclear cells from that sample were used for TCR beta sequencing. Genomic DNA was extracted from the blood cell samples with the Qiagen DNeasy Blood Extraction Kit. The library was made by the immunoSEQ multiplex PCR assay. For the multiplex PCR, a mixture combining 60 forward primers for TCR Vbeta segments and 13 reverse primers for TCR Jbeta segments was used. Amplification of the CDR3 region of rearranged TCR beta genes was performed with a multiplex PCR assay on genomic DNA. On the Illumina HiSeq System, the amplified TCR beta libraries were sequenced as 87-base-pair reads. For the original study's pipeline: Across the 500 to 750 repertoires, a later analysis counted tens of millions of unique TCR beta chains, some 11 million of which were shared by at least two donors. A nearest-neighbor algorithm error-corrected the raw reads and collapsed the reads into unique sequences, merging closely related sequences to remove PCR and sequencing errors. Alignment of CDR3 sequences to IMGT reference sequences was used to assign V, D and J gene segments. For a sequence to be retained, a match of at least six nucleotides was required to both a V gene segment and a J gene segment. Rearrangements were classified as productive when the CDR3 lacked stop codons and remained in frame with V and J, and all other rearrangements were classified as non-productive. CDR3 was defined by IMGT convention, running from the second conserved V-encoded cysteine to the conserved J-encoded phenylalanine. Sequences without an unambiguous match to a single V gene segment were excluded from the earlier analysis of approximately 600 of the donors. An earlier analysis of several hundred of the donors called V segments functional above 56.7% productive rearrangements and segregating when the between-donor standard deviation exceeded 5%. To diagnose cytomegalovirus status from the catalog of TCR beta chain sequences, a statistical classification framework was built. A later analysis assigned V and J genes by comparing TCR nucleotide sequences with IMGT/GENE-DB human TR gene sequences. In a later analysis, CDR3 sequences and most-parsimonious VDJ recombination scenarios were assigned using the TCRdist pipeline. In a later analysis, each TCR beta chain was defined by its CDR3 amino acid sequence together with its V-gene family, and reads lacking a unique V-gene family were excluded. To address suspected cross-contamination and a sequencing artifact, a later analysis removed some 620 highly shared, low-generation-probability nucleotide sequences. A later analysis calculated a clonal expansion index for each public chain from normalized within-repertoire ranks of inferred template counts. Generation probabilities in a later analysis came from a VDJ recombination model fitted to out-of-frame rearrangements, and those results were checked against IGoR. In a later analysis, hypergeometric tests were used to score TCR-TCR, TCR-HLA and TCR-CMV co-occurrence, with a repertoire-size bias correction applied to TCR pairs. In a later analysis, false discovery rates were estimated by permuting HLA or CMV assignments 20 times. In a later analysis, co-occurring TCRs were grouped using DBSCAN, and TCRdist sequence similarity was added for clustering within HLA-allele-positive subsets. For co-occurrence clustering, repertoires with fewer than 30,000 or more than 120,000 public chains were excluded, along with roughly 5 repertoires with anomalous nucleotide sharing. Drawn from immuneACCESS, this table holds only the in-frame rearrangements with V and J called that TCRdb kept. Clones are partly lost; checked studies trace under half to an unresolved V gene and leave the rest unexplained. The V and J calls and the clone size are those of that table, but D and trimming were determined from the DNA. This sample lists 200,000 to 300,000 clones; around 80% were detected once. Approximately 0.47% of the sample is held by the ten biggest clonotypes.

This receptor was taken from a boy under 18 in good health and CMV-seronegative. Sequencing was performed on PBMCs. The V and J genes are TRBV27 and TRBJ2-5; matching of 6 bases hints at TRBD1 as the D gene. The CDR3 in this case is CASSAWTEQETQYF. The DNA sequence reads TGTGCCAGCAGTGCATGGACAGAGCAAGAGACCCAGTACTTC.